The 5 T cell receptor beta chains below were found in one sample sequenced in a study of T-cell reconstitution after alpha-beta-depleted transplantation in children. During its preparation, the TCRbeta library received unique molecular identifiers. TCRdb re-derived calls from the PCR reads in MiXCR, one entry per CDR3 protein. Of about 340,000 distinct CDR3 sequences detected, 15% to 20% appear once; the ten largest clones hold roughly 40%. Sequenced here: PBMCs, mostly from graft donor cells, sampled 360 days after TCRalphabeta/CD19-depleted stem cell transplant. The receptors derive from a male patient between 2 and 10 years old who had a stem cell transplant for acute lymphoblastic leukemia, so the T cells may come from the graft donor.

The chain uses TRBV29-1 and TRBJ1-4; 9 bases are shared with TRBD1. Unmatched junction bases numbered 6, after V lost 6 bases and J lost 4 bases. CDR3 length: 14 amino acids. Germline CDR1 SQVTM, CDR2 ANQGSEA. Here the CDR3 reads CSVKGQGNNEKLFF. The CDR3 DNA is TGCAGCGTCAAGGGACAGGGTAATAATGAAAAACTGTTTTTT.

The chain employs TRBV2 and TRBJ2-1, with 8 bases identical to TRBD2. Germline V gene data show CDR1 as SNHLY and CDR2 as FYNNEI. The length of the CDR3 is 15 residues. The V segment lost 4 bases and the J segment 2 bases; nucleotides outside the gene matches: 4. In nucleotides, the CDR3 is TGTGCCAGCAGTGCGACTAGCGCCACCTACAATGAGCAGTTCTTC. This sequence encodes CASSATSATYNEQFF.

This clonotype was seen repeatedly, ten times or more. Its ends do not fully match the called genes, so a read error is possible. The J gene is TRBJ2-2, the V gene TRBV7-7; D is unresolved. Germline CDR1 is SSHAT and CDR2 is FNYEAQ (reference sequence). The CDR3 spans 13 residues. The DNA of the CDR3 is TGTGCTAGCAGCTTTGCAGTCGGCGGTGAGCTGTTTTTT. It yields the protein CASSFAVGGELFF.

This clonotype was detected only a few times. The V gene is TRBV3-1, the J gene TRBJ2-4; D gene unclear. Trimming took off 0 bases at V and 8 bases at J, with 8 bases between the two ends. From germline, CDR1 is LGHDT and CDR2 YNNKEL (reference sequence). CDR3 length equals 13 residues. CDR3 nucleotides: TGTGCCAGCAGCCAAGAGGGTCAGGACATTCAGTACTTC. The encoded protein is CASSQEGQDIQYF. Variable domain in full (rest from reference TRBV3-1 and TRBJ2-4): DTAVSQTPKYLVTQMGNDKSIKCEQNLGHDTMYWYKQDSKKFLKIMFSYNNKELIINETVPNRFSPKSPDKAHLNLHINSLELGDSAVYFCASSQEGQDIQYFGAGTRLSVL.

This clonotype has only a few counts. The chain carries TRBV11-2 and TRBJ1-1; D gene unclear. The CDR3 sequence is 13 residues long. Germline V gives CDR1 SGHAT, CDR2 FQNNGV. V was pared by 2 bases and J by 0 bases, with 4 bases between. The CDR3 DNA follows: TGTGCCAGCAGCTTACATGTGAACACTGAAGCTTTCTTT. This sequence encodes CASSLHVNTEAFF.